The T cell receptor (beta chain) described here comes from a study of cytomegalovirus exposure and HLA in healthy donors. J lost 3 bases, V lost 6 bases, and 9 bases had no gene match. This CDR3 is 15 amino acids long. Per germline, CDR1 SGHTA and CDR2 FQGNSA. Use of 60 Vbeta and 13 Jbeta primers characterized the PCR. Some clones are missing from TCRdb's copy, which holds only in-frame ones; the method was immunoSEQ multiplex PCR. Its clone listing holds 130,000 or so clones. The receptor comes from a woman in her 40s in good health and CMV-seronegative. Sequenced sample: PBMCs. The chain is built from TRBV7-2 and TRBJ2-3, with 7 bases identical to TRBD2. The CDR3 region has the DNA TGTGCCAGCAGGAAGAGCGGGGACCGGACAGATACGCAGTATTTT. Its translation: CASRKSGDRTDTQYF.